The T cell receptor beta chain described here comes from a study of T-cell memory formation after mild COVID-19. The sample holds a few counts of this clonotype. Its antigen remains unknown. The TCR alpha and TCR beta cDNA libraries, bearing sample barcodes and UMIs, were generated by 5'RACE using constant-segment primers. In TCRdb, the 5' RACE reads were re-called with MiXCR into one record per CDR3 protein. Among hundreds of thousands of distinct CDR3 sequences listed, less than 25% were seen once. Study findings and constraints: SARS-CoV-2 specificity was not confirmed for second-wave clones peaking on day 37. Later expanders leaned CD4+, whereas clones that contracted between day 15 and 85 were balanced CD4/CD8.

The V end lost 3 bases, the J end lost 7 bases, and 14 bases lay between the germline ends. The CDR3 runs 15 residues. CDR1 SGHRS and CDR2 YFSETQ come from the germline V gene. The specimen sequenced was PBMCs or a T cell subset sorted from them (not recorded which). The chain has TRBV5-1 and TRBJ1-6, with a possible D match to TRBD1 (6 bases). The sequence derives from an adult woman who had mild COVID-19 (a few samples of this study predate the infection). Cell type and time point are not known. CDR3: CASSSAGAPNSPLHF. CDR3 bases: TGCGCCAGCAGCTCCGCAGGGGCGCCAAATTCACCCCTCCACTTT.